These 10 T cell receptor beta chains came from one sample sequenced in a study of T cell clonotyping in hematopoietic cell transplantation. Data came from immunoSEQ multiplex PCR; TCRdb stores just in-frame clones and leaves some out. The sample contains thousands of clones, 75% to 80% of which appear only once. Sequenced material: PBMCs, taken 180 days after allogeneic stem cell transplant. These receptor sequences come from a male patient aged 40-50 years who had an allogeneic stem cell transplant from a related donor, so the T cells may come from the graft donor. Some clones in this sample may be carry-over from other donors' samples.

The chain has TRBV11-1 and TRBJ2-3; 14 bases fit TRBD2. From germline, CDR1 is SGHAT and CDR2 FQDESV (reference sequence). CDR3 length: 15 amino acids. With 5 bases clipped from V and 4 bases from J, the junction kept 2 bases outside the gene matches. Here the CDR3 reads CASSGTSGGPDTQYF. CDR3 bases: TGTGCCAGCAGCGGGACTAGCGGGGGCCCAGATACGCAGTATTTT. The whole variable domain, filled in from reference TRBV11-1 and TRBJ2-3, reads EAEVAQSPRYKITEKSQAVAFWCDPISGHATLYWYRQILGQGPELLVQFQDESVVDDSQLPKDRFSAERLKGVDSTLKIQPAELGDSAMYLCASSGTSGGPDTQYFGPGTRLTVL.

V is TRBV7-2 and J is TRBJ2-7; D is uncertain. V lost 5 bases and J lost 3, with 8 bases in between. Germline V gene lookup returns CDR1 SGHTA and CDR2 FQGNSA. This CDR3 is built from 12 residues. CDR3 amino acids: CASSGLSYEQYF. The CDR3 bases are TGTGCCAGCAGCGGTTTAAGCTACGAGCAGTACTTC.

V gene TRBV7-2 combines with J gene TRBJ2-1, with a weak D call TRBD1 (6 bases). The ends were cut back, 4 bases at V and 9 bases at J, with 19 bases in the middle. CDR1 and CDR2 (germline): SGHTA, FQGNSA. CDR3 length equals 15 residues. The DNA of the CDR3 is TGTGCCAGCAGCTCGTTCCTGGGGGCTTACGGTGAGCAGTTCTTC. It specifies CASSSFLGAYGEQFF. Together with reference TRBV7-2 and TRBJ2-1, the CDR3 gives the full variable domain: GAGVSQSPSNKVTEKGKDVELRCDPISGHTALYWYRQSLGQGLEFLIYFQGNSAPDKSGLPSDRFSAERTGGSVSTLTIQRTQQEDSAVYLCASSSFLGAYGEQFFGPGTRLTVL.

This rearrangement joins TRBV4-1 to TRBJ1-2; TRBD1 agrees at 11 bases. Germline values: CDR1 MGHRA, CDR2 YSYEKL. The CDR3 consists of 17 residues. With 0 bases clipped from V and 8 bases from J, the junction kept 11 bases outside the gene matches. CDR3 in amino acids: CASSQDQGTGGLGGYTF. DNA of the CDR3: TGCGCCAGCAGCCAAGATCAGGGGACAGGGGGTTTAGGGGGCTACACCTTC.

The chain combines TRBV15 with TRBJ1-6, with D uncertain. The germline V and J ends were trimmed by 0 bases and 8 bases, with 20 bases remaining between them. The germline gives CDR1 LNHNV, CDR2 YYDKDF (reference sequence). This CDR3 is built from 18 residues. CDR3 DNA sequence: TGTGCCACCAGCAGAGAAGCCCGATATACCCTGTTGGATTCACCCCTCCACTTT. Translating gives CATSREARYTLLDSPLHF.

CDR3 sequence reads: CASSESGGRAYEQYF. The CDR3 DNA is TGCGCCAGCAGTGAGTCCGGCGGGAGGGCTTACGAGCAGTACTTC. V is TRBV10-2 and J is TRBJ2-7, with TRBD2 matching over 9 bases. Looked up from germline, CDR1 is WSHSY and CDR2 is SAAADI. This CDR3 region has 15 residues. V dropped 0 bases and J dropped 4; count of bases not matched to a gene: 4.

The chain recombines TRBV29-1 with TRBJ1-1; no clear D. The CDR3 extends over 12 amino acids. In germline, CDR1 is SQVTM, CDR2 ANQGSEA. The germline V and J ends were trimmed by 4 bases and 4 bases, with 10 bases remaining between them. CDR3 in DNA: TGCAGCGTTGGCTCTGCAGGCACTGAAGCTTTCTTT. This encodes CSVGSAGTEAFF.

The chain uses TRBV5-4 and TRBJ1-2, with D uncertain. This CDR3 contains 14 residues. The ends were cut back, 1 base at V and 0 bases at J, with 7 bases in the middle. Germline V gene sequence: CDR1 SGHNT, CDR2 YYREEE (reference sequence). CDR3 protein: CASSLRRSNYGYTF. The CDR3 DNA is TGTGCCAGCAGCTTGCGCAGATCTAACTATGGCTACACCTTC.

V gene TRBV28 combines with J gene TRBJ2-7; unclear D gene. Trimming took 5 bases from V and 2 from J, leaving 4 bases between them. The germline V gene has CDR1 MDHEN and CDR2 SYDVKM. The CDR3 is 11 residues long. CDR3 bases: TGTGCCAGCAGTCAAACCTACGAGCAGTACTTC. This sequence encodes CASSQTYEQYF.

This chain joins TRBV6-1 and TRBJ2-4, with 10 bases that match TRBD2. Trimming took 4 bases from V and 4 from J; bases not matched to a gene: 4. This CDR3 spans 15 amino acids. Germline loops: CDR1 MNHNS, CDR2 SASEGT. In DNA, the CDR3 is TGTGCCAGCAGTGGAAGGACTAGCGGTAAAAACATTCAGTACTTC. Its translation: CASSGRTSGKNIQYF.